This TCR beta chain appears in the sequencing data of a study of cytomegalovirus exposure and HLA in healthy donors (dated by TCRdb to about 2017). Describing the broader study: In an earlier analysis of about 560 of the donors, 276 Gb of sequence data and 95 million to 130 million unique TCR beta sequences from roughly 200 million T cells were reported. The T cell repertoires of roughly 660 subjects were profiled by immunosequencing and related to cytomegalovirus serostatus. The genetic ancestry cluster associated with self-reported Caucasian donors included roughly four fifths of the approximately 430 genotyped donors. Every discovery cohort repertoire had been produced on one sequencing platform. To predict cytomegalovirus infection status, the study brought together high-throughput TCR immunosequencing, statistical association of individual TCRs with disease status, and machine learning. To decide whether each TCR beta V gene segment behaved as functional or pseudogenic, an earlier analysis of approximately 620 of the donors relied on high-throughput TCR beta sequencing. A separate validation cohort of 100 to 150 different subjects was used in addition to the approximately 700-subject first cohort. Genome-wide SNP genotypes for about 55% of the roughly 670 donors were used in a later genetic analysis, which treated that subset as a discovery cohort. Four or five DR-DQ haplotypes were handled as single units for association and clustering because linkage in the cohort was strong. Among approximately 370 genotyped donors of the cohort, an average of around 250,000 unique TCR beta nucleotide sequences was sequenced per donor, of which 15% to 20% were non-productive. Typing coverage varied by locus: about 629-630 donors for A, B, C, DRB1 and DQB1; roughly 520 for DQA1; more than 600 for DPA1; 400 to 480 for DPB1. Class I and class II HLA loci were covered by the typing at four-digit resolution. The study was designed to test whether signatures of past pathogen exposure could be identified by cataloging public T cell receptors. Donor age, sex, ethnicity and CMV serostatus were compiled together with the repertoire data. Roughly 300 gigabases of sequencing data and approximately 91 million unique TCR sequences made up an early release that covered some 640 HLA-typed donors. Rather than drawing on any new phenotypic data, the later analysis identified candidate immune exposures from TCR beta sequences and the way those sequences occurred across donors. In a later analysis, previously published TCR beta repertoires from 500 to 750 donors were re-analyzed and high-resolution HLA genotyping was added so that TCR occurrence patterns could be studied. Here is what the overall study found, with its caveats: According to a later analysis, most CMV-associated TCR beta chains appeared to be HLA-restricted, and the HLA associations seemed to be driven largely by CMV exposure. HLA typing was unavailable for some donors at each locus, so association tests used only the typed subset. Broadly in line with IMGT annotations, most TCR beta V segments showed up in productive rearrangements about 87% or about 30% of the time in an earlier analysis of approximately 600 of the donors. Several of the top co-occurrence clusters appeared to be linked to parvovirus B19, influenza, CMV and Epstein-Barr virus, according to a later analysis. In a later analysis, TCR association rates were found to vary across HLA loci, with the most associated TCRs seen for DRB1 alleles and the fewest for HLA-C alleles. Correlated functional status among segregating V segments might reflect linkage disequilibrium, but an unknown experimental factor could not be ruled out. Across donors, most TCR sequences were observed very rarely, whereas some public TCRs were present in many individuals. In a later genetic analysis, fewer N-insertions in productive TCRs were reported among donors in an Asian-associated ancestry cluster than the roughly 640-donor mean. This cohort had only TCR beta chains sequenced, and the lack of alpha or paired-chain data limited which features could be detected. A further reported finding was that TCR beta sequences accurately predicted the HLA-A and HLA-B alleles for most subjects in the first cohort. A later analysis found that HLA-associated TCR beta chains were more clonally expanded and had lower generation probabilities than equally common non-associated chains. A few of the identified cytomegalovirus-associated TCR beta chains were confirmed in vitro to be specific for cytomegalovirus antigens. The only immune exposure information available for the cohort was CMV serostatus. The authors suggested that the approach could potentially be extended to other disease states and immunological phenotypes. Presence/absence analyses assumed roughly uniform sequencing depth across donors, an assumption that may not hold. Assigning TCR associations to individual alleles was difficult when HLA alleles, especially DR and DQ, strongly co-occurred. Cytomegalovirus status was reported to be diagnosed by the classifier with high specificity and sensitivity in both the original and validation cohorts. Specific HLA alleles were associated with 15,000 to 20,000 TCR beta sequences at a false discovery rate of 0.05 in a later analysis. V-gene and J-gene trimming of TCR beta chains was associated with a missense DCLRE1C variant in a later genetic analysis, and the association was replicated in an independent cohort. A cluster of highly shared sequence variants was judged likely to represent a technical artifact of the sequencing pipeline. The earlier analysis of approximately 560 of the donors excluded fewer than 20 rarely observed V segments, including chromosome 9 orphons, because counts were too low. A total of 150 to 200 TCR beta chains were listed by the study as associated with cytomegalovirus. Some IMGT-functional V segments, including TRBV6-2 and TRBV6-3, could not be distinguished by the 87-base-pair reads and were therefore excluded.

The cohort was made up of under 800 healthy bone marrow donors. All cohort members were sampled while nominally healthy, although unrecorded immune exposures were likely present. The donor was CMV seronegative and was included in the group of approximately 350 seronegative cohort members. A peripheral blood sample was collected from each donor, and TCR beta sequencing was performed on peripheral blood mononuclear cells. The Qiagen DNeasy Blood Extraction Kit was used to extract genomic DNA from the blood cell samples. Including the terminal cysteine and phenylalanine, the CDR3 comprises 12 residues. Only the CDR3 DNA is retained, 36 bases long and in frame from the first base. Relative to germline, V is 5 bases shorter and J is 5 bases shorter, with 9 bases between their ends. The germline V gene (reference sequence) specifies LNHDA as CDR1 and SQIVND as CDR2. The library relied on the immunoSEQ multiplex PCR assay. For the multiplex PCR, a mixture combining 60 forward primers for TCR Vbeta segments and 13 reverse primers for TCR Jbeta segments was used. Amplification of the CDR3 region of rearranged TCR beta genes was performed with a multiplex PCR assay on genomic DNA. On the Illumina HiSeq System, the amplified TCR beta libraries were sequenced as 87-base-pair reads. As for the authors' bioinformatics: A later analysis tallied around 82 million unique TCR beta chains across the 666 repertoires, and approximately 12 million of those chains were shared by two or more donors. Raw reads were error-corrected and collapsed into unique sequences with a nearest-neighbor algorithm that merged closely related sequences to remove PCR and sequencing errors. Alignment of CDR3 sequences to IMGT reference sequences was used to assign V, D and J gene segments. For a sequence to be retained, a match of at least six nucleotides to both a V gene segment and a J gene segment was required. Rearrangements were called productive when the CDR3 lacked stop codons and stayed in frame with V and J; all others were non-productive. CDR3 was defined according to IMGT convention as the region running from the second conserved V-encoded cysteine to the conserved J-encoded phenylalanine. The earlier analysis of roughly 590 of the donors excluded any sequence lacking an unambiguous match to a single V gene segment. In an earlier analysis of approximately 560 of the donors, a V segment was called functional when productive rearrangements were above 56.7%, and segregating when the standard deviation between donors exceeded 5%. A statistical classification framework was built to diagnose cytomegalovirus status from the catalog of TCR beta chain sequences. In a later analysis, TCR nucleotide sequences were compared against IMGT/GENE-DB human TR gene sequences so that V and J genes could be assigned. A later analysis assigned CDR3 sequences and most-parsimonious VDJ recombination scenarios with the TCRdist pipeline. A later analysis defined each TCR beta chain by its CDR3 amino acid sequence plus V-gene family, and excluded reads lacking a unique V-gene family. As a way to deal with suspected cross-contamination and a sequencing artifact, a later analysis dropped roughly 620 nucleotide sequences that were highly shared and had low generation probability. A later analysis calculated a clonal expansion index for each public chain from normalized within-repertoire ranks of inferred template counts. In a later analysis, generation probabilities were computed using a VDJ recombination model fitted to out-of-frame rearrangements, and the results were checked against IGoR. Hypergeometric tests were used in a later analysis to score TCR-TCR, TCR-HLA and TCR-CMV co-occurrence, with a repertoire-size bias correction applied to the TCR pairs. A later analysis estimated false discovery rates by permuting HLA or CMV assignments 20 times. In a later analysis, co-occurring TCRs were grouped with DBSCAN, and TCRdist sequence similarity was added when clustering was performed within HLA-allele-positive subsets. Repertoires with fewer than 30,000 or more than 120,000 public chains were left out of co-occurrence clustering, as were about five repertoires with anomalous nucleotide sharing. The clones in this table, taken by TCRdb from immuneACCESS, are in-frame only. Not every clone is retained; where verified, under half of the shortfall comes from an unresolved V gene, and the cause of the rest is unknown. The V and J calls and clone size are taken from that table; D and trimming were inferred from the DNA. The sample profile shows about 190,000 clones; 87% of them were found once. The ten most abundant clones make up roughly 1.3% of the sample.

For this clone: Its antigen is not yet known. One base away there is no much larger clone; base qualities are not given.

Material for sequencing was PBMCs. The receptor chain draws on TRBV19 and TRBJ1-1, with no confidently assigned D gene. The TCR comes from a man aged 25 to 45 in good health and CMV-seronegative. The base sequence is TGTGCCAGTAGTCCGGGGAGGACTGAAGCTTTCTTT. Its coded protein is CASSPGRTEAFF. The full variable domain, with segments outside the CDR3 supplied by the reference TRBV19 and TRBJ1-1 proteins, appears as DGGITQSPKYLFRKEGQNVTLSCEQNLNHDAMYWYRQDPGQGLRLIYYSQIVNDFQKGDIAEGYSVSREKKESFPLTVTSAQKNPTAFYLCASSPGRTEAFFGQGTRLTVV.